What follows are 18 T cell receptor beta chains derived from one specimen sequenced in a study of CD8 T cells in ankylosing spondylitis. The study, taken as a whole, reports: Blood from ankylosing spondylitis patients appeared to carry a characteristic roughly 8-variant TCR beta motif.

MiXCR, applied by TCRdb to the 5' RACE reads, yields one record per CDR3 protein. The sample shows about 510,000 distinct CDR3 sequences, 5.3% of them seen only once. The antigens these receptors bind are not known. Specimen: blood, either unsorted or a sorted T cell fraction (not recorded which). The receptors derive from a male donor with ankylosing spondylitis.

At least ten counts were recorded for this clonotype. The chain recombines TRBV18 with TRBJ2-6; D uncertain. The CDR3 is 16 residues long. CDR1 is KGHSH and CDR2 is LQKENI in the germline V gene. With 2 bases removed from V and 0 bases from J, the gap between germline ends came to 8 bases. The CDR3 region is CASSPSSPSGANVLTF. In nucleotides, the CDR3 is TGTGCCAGCTCACCATCGAGTCCCTCTGGGGCCAACGTCCTGACTTTC.

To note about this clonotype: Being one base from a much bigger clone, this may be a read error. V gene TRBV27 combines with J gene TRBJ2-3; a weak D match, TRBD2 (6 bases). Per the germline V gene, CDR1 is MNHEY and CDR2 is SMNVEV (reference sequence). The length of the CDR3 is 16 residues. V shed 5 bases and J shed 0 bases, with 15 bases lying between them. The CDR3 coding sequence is TGTGCCAGCAGTCTAGACAGCGGGCTAAGCACAGATACGCAGTATTTT. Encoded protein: CASSLDSGLSTDTQYF.

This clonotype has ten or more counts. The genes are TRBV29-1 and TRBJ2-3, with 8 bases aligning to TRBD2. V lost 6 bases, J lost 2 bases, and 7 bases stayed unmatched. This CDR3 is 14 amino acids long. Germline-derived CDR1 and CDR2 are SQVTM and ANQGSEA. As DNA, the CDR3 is TGCAGCGTGGGAGCGGGAGATATCACAGATACGCAGTATTTT. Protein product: CSVGAGDITDTQYF.

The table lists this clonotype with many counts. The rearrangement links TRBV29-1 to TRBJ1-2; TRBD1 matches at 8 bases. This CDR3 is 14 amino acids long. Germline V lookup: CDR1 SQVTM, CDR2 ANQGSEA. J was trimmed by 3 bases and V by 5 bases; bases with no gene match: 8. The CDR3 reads CSVSQPQGDYGYTF. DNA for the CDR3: TGCAGCGTTTCGCAACCACAGGGGGACTATGGCTACACCTTC.

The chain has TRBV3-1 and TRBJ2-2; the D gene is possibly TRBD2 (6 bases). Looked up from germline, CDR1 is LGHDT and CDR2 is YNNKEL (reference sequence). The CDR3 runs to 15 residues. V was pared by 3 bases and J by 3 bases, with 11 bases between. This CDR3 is CASSQGGSDTGELFF. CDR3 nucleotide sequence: TGTGCCAGCAGCCAGGGGGGAAGTGACACCGGGGAGCTGTTTTTT.

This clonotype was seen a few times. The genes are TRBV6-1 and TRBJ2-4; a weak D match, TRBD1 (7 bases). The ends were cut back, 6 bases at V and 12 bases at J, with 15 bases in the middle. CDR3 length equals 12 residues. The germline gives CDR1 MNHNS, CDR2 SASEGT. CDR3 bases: TGTGCCAGCAGGAAAGACAGGGAGGATCAGTACTTC. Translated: CASRKDREDQYF.

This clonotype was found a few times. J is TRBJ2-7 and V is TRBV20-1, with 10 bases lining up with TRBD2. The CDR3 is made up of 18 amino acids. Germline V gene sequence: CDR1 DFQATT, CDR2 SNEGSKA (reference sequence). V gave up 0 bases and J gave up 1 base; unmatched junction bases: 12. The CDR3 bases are TGCAGTGCTAGAGATTTTCCAAGCCTAGCGGGAGTGTCCTACGAGCAGTACTTC. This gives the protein CSARDFPSLAGVSYEQYF.

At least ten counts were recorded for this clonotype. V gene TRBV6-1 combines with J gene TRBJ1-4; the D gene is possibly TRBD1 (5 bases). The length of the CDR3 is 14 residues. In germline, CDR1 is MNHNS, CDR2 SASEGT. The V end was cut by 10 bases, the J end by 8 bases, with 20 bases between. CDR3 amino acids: CATSSGAQSEKLFF. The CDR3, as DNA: TGTGCCACCTCTTCCGGGGCCCAATCGGAAAAACTGTTTTTT.

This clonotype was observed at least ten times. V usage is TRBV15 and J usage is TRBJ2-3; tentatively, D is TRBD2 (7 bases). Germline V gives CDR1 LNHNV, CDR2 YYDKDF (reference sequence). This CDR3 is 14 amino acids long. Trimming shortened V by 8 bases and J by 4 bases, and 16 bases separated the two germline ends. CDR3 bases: TGTGCCACCCAAGAGGGGGGGGGCGCAGATACGCAGTATTTT. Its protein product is CATQEGGGADTQYF.

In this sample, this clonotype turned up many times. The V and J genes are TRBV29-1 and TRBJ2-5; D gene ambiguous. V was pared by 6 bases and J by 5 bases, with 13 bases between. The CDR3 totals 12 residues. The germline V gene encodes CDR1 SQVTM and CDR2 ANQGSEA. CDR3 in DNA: TGCAGCGTACTCTATGGGGTGGAGACCCAGTACTTC. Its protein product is CSVLYGVETQYF.

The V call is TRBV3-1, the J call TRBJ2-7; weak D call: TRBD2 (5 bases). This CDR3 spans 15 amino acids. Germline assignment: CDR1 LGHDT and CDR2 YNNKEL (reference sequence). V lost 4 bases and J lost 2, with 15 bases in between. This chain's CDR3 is CASSLRETTTYEQYF. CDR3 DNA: TGTGCCAGCAGCCTCCGTGAGACTACTACCTACGAGCAGTACTTC.

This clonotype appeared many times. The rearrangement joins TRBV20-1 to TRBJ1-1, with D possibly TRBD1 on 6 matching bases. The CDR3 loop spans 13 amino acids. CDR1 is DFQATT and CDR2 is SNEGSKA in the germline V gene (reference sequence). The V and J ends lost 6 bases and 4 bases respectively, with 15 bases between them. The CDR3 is CSAMNTGSTEAFF. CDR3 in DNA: TGCAGTGCAATGAATACAGGGAGCACTGAAGCTTTCTTT.

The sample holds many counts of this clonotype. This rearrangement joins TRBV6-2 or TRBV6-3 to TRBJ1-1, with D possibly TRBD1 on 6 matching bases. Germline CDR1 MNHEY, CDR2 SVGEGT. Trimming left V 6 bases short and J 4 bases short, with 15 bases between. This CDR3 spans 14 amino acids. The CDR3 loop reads CASRLTRTATEAFF. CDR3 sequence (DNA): TGTGCCAGCAGGCTTACTCGGACAGCCACTGAAGCTTTCTTT.

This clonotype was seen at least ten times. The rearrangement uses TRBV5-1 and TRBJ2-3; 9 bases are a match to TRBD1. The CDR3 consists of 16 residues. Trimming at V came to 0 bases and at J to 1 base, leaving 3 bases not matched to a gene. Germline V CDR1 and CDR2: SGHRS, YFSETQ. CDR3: CASSLDRTGGTDTQYF. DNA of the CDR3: TGCGCCAGCAGCTTGGATCGGACAGGGGGCACAGATACGCAGTATTTT.

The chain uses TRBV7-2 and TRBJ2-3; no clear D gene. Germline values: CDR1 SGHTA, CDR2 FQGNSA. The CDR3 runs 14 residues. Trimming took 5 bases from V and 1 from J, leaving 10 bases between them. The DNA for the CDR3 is TGTGCCAGCAGCCTAAGTGCGGGCACAGATACGCAGTATTTT. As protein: CASSLSAGTDTQYF.

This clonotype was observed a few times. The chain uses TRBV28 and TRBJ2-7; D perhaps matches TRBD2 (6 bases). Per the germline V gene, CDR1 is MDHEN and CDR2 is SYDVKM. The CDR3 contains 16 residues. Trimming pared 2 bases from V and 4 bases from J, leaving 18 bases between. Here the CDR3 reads CASSLMGVRESYEQYF. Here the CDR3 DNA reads TGTGCCAGCAGTTTAATGGGGGTACGGGAGAGTTACGAGCAGTACTTC.

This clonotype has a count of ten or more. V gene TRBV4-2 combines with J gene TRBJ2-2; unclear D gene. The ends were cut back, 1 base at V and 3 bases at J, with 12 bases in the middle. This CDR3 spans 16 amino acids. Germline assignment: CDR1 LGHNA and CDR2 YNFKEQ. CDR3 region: CASSQGITIHTGELFF. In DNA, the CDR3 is TGTGCCAGCAGCCAAGGAATTACAATTCACACCGGGGAGCTGTTTTTT.

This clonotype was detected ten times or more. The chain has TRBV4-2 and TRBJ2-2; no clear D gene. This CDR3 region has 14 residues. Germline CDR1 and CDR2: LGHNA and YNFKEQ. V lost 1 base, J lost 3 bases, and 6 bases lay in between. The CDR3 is CASSQGGDTGELFF. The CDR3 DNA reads TGTGCCAGCAGCCAAGGTGGGGACACCGGGGAGCTGTTTTTT.